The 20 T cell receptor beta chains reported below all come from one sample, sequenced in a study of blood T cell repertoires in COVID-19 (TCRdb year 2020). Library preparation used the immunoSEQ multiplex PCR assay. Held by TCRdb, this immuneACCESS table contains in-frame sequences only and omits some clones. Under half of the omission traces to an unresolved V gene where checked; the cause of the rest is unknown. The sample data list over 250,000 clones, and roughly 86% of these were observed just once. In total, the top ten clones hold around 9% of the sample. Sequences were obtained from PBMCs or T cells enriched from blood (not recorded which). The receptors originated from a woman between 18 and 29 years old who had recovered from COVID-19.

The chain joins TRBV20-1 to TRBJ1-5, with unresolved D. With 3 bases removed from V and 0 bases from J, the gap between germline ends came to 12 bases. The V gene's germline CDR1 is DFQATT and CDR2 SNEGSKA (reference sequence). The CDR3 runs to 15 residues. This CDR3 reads CSASIGRNSNQPQHF. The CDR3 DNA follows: TGCAGTGCTAGTATCGGGAGGAATAGCAATCAGCCCCAGCATTTT.

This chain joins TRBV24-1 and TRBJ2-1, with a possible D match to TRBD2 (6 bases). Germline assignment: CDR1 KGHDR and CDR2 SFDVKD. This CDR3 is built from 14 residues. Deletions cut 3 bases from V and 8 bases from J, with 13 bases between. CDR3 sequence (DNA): TGTGCCACCAGTGATCCCGGACTACTGCATGAGCAGTTCTTC. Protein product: CATSDPGLLHEQFF.

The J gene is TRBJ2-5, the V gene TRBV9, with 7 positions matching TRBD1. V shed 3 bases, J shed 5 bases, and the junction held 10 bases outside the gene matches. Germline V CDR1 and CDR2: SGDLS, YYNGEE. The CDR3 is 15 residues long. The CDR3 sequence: CASSAILGRGETQYF. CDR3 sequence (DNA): TGTGCCAGCAGCGCCATCCTGGGCAGGGGGGAGACCCAGTACTTC.

The CDR3 loop reads CASSRLAGGLDTQYF. As DNA, the CDR3 is TGTGCCAGCAGCCGACTAGCGGGGGGGCTTGATACGCAGTATTTT. V and J are TRBV9 and TRBJ2-3; 14 nucleotides match TRBD2. V dropped 4 bases and J dropped 6; count of bases not matched to a gene: 4. This CDR3 is 15 amino acids long. Germline V lookup: CDR1 SGDLS, CDR2 YYNGEE.

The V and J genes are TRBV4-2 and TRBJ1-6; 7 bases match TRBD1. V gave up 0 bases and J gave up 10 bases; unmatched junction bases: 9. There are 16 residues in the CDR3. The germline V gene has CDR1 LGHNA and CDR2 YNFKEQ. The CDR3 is CASSQDRQGVRSPLHF. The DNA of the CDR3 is TGTGCCAGCAGCCAAGATAGGCAGGGGGTAAGATCACCCCTCCACTTT.

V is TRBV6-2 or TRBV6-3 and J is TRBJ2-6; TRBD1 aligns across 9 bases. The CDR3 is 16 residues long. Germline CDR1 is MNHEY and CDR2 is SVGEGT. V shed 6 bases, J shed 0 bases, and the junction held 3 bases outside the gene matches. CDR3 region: CASSGTGPSGANVLTF. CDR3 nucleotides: TGTGCCAGCAGCGGGACAGGGCCCTCTGGGGCCAACGTCCTGACTTTC.

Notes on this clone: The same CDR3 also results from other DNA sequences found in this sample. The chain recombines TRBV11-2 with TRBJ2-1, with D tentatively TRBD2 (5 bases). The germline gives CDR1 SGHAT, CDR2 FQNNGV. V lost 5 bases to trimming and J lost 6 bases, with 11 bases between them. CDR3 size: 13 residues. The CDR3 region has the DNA TGTGCCAGCAGCCTAGGACTTGTCAATGAGCAGTTCTTC. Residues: CASSLGLVNEQFF.

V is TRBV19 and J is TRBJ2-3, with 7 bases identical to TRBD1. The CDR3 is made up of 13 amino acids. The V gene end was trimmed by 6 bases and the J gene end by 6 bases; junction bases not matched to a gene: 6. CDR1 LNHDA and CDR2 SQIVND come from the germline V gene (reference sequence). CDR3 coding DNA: TGTGCCAGTAGGACAGGGTTCAGGGATACGCAGTATTTT. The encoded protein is CASRTGFRDTQYF.

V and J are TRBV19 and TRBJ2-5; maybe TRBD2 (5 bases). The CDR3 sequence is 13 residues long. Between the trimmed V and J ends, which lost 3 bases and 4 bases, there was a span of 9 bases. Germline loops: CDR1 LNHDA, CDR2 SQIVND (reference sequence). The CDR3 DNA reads TGTGCCAGTAGTATCAATGGAGGAGAGACCCAGTACTTC. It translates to CASSINGGETQYF. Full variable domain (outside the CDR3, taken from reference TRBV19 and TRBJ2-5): DGGITQSPKYLFRKEGQNVTLSCEQNLNHDAMYWYRQDPGQGLRLIYYSQIVNDFQKGDIAEGYSVSREKKESFPLTVTSAQKNPTAFYLCASSINGGETQYFGPGTRLLVL.

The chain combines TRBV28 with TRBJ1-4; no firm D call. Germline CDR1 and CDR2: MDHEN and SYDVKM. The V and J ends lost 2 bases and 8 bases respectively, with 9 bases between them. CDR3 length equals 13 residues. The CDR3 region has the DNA TGTGCCAGCAGTTTAGACTTAAACGAAAAACTGTTTTTT. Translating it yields CASSLDLNEKLFF.

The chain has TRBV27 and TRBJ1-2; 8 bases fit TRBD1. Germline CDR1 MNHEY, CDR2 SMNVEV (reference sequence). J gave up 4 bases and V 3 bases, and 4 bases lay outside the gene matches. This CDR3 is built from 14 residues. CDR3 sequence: CASSFSGGGYGYTF. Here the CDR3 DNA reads TGTGCCAGCAGTTTTTCAGGGGGCGGCTATGGCTACACCTTC.

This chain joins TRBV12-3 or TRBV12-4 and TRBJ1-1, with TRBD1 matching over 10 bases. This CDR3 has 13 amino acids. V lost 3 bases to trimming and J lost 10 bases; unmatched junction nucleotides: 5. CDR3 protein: CASSFGTGVVAFF. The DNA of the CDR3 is TGTGCCAGCAGTTTCGGGACAGGGGTTGTAGCTTTCTTT.

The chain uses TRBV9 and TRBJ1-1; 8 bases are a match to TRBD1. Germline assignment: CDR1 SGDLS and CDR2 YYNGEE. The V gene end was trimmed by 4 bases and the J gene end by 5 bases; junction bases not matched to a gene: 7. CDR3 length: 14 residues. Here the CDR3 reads CASSPRTGRTEAFF. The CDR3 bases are TGTGCCAGCAGCCCCCGGACAGGGAGGACTGAAGCTTTCTTT.

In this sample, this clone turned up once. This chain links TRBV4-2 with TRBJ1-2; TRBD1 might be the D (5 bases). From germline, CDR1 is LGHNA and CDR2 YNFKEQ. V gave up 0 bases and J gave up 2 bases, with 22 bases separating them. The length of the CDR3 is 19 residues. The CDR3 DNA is TGTGCCAGCAGCCAAGAGCACCCGGGGGGGGGAGGATTCAACTATGGCTACACCTTC. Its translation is CASSQEHPGGGGFNYGYTF.

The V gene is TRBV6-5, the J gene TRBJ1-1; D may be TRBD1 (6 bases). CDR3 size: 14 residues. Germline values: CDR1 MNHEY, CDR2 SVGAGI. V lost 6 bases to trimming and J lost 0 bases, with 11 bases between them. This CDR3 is CASRLDSMNTEAFF. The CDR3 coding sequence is TGTGCCAGCAGACTGGACAGTATGAACACTGAAGCTTTCTTT.

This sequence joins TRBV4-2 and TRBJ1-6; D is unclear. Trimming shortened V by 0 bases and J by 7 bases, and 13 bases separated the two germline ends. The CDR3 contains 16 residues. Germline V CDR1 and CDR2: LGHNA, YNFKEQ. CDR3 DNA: TGTGCCAGCAGCCAAGATAGCGGGTTTTCAAATTCACCCCTCCACTTT. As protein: CASSQDSGFSNSPLHF.

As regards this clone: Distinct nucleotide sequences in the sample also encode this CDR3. The CDR3 region has the DNA TGTGCCAGCAGCTTAGGGCAGGGGAGCACAGATACGCAGTATTTT. Residues: CASSLGQGSTDTQYF. The chain is built from TRBV7-2 and TRBJ2-3; the D gene is possibly TRBD1 (6 bases). V gave up 1 base and J gave up 0 bases, with 8 bases separating them. There are 15 residues in the CDR3. Germline lookup yields CDR1 SGHTA and CDR2 FQGNSA.

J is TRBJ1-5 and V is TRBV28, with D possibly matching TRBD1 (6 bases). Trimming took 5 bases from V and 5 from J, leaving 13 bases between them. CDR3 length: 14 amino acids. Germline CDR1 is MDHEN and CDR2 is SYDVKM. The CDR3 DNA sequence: TGTGCCAGCAGTAAGGGGACACCTTATCAGCCCCAGCATTTT. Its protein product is CASSKGTPYQPQHF.

The DNA for the CDR3 is TGTGCCAGCAGCGAGGGGGACAGCAGCTCCTACGAGCAGTACTTC. Residues: CASSEGDSSSYEQYF. The chain is built from TRBV9 and TRBJ2-7; 7 bases line up with TRBD1. Trimming removed 3 bases from V and 0 bases from J; junction bases left unmatched: 6. CDR1 is SGDLS, CDR2 YYNGEE, per germline. The CDR3 is made up of 15 amino acids.

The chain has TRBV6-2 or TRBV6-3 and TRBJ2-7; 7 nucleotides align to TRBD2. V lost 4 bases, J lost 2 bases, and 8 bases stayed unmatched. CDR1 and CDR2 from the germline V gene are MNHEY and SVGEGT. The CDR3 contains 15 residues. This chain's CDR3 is CASSFLAASPYEQYF. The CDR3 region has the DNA TGTGCCAGCAGTTTTCTAGCGGCGTCCCCCTACGAGCAGTACTTC.